What follows describes a single TCR beta chain. V was clipped by 3 bases and J by 6 bases; unmatched bases: 9. Germline assignment: CDR1 GTSNPN and CDR2 SVGIG (reference sequence). The CDR3 is made up of 15 amino acids. Produced via immunoSEQ multiplex PCR; TCRdb's table is partial and in-frame only. The profile shows some 270,000 clones, about nine tenths of them singletons. This sample stems from a study of blood T cell repertoires in COVID-19. Sequenced sample: peripheral blood. The chain links TRBV30 to TRBJ1-5; 9 bases match TRBD1. The receptor was isolated from a man in his forties or fifties with acute or convalescent COVID-19. In DNA, the CDR3 is TGTGCCTGGAGATCCGGGACAGGGCCGGGTCAGCCCCAGCATTTT. Amino acids: CAWRSGTGPGQPQHF. Looking up the rest from reference TRBV30 and TRBJ1-5 gives the full variable domain: SQTIHQWPATLVQPVGSPLSLECTVEGTSNPNLYWYRQAAGRGLQLLFYSVGIGQISSEVPQNLSASRPQDRQFILSSKKLLLSDSGFYLCAWRSGTGPGQPQHFGDGTRLSIL.